This T cell receptor beta chain comes out of a study of beta chain features in type 1 diabetes. Study-wide points: Junctions at VDJ sites from type 1 diabetes patients had fewer insertions and more deletions. TCRB CDR3 length was moderately but significantly reduced in all four CD4+ subsets of Type 1 diabetes patients.

The V and J ends lost 5 bases and 4 bases, in that order; junction bases with no gene match: 10. From germline, CDR1 is SGHTA and CDR2 FQGNSA. The CDR3 length is 16 residues. Expressed TCRB transcripts were sequenced, since all the RNA that had been isolated was reverse transcribed. Using immunoSEQ multiplex PCR, the repertoire was profiled, and TCRdb retains in-frame clones only, with some absent. The table has about 300,000 clones, roughly 14% seen once. This clone has only a few counts. As yet, its antigen is unknown. What was sequenced was naive CD4+ T cells from blood. The source is a young woman with type 1 diabetes. The rearrangement uses TRBV7-2 and TRBJ2-2, with 7 bases matching TRBD2. Written as DNA, the CDR3 is TGTGCCAGCAGCCCTTTGGGGAGGGCCCGCACCGGGGAGCTGTTTTTT. Amino acid sequence: CASSPLGRARTGELFF.